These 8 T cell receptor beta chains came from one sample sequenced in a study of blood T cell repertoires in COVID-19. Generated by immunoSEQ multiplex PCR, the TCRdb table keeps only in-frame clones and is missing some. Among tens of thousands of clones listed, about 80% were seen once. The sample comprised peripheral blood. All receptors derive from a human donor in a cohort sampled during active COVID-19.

The CDR3 DNA follows: TGTGCCAGCAGCATGGCTGACAGGAACACTGAAGCTTTCTTT. This translates into CASSMADRNTEAFF. The rearrangement links TRBV5-4 to TRBJ1-1, with a possible D match to TRBD1 (5 bases). CDR3 length: 14 amino acids. CDR1 SGHNT and CDR2 YYREEE come from the germline V gene (reference sequence). The V and J ends lost 4 bases and 1 base respectively, with 11 bases between them.

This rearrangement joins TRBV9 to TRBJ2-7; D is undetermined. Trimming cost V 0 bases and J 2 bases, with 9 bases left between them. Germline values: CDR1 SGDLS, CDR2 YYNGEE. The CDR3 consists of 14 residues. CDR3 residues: CASSVGSIAYEQYF. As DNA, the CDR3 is TGTGCCAGCAGCGTAGGGAGTATAGCCTACGAGCAGTACTTC.

CDR3 sequence: CASSISWTGATEAFF. The CDR3, as DNA: TGTGCCAGTAGTATAAGTTGGACAGGGGCCACTGAAGCTTTCTTT. The chain links TRBV19 to TRBJ1-1, with 9 bases matching TRBD1. The germline gives CDR1 LNHDA, CDR2 SQIVND (reference sequence). The CDR3 is 15 residues long. V lost 2 bases to trimming and J lost 4 bases; unmatched junction nucleotides: 5.

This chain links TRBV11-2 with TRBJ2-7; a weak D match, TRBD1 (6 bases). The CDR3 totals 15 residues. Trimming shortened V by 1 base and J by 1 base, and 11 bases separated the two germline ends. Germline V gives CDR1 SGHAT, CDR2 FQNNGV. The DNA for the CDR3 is TGTGCCAGCAGCTTAGGCCGAGGGGGATCCTACGAGCAGTACTTC. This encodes CASSLGRGGSYEQYF.

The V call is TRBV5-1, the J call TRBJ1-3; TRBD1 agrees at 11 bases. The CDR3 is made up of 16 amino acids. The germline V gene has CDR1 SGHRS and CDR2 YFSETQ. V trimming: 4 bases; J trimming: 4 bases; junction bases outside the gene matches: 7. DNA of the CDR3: TGCGCCAGCAGCACGGGACAGGGGGTTGGAGGAAACACCATATATTTT. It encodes CASSTGQGVGGNTIYF.

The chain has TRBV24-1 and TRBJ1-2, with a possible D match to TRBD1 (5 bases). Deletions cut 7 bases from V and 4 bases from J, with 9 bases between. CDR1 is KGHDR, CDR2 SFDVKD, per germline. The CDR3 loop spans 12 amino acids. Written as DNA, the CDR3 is TGTGCCACCAGCAGGGTTGGCTATGGCTACACCTTC. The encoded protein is CATSRVGYGYTF.

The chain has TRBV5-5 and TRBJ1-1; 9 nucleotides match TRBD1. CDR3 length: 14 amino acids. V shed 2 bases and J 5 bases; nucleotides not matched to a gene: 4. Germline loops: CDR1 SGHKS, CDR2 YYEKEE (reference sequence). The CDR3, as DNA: TGTGCCAGCAGCTTTACAGGGGGCGGAACTGAAGCTTTCTTT. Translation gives CASSFTGGGTEAFF.

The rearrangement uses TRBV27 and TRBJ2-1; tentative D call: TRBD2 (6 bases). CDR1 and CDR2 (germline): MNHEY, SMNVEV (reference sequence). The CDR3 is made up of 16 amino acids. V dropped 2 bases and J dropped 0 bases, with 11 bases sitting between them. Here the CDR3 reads CASSLIGGASYNEQFF. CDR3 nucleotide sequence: TGTGCCAGCAGTTTAATCGGGGGAGCCTCCTACAATGAGCAGTTCTTC.